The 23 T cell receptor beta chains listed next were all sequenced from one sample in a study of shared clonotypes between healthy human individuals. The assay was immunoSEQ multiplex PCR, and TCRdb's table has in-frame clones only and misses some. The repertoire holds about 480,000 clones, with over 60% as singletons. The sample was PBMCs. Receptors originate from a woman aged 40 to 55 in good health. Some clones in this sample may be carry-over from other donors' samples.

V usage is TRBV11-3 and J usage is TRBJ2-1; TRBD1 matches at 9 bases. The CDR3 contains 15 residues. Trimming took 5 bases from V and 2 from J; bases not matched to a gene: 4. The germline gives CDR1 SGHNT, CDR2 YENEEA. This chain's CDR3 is CASSPRQGAYNEQFF. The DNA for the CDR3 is TGTGCCAGCAGCCCACGACAGGGGGCCTACAATGAGCAGTTCTTC. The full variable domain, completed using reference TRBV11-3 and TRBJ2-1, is EAGVVQSPRYKIIEKKQPVAFWCNPISGHNTLYWYLQNLGQGPELLIRYENEEAVDDSQLPKDRFSAERLKGVDSTLKIQPAELGDSAVYLCASSPRQGAYNEQFFGPGTRLTVL.

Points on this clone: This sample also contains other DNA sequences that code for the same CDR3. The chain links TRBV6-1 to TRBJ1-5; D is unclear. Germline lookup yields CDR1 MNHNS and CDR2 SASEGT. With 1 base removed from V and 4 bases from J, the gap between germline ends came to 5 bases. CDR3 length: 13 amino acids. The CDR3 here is CASSEGQNQPQHF. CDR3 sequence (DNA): TGTGCCAGCAGTGAAGGGCAAAATCAGCCCCAGCATTTT.

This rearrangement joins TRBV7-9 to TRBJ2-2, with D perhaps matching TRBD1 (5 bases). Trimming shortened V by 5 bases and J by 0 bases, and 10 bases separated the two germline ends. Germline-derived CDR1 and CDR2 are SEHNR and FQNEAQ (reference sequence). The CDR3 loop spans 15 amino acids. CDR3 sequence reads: CASSPGWTNTGELFF. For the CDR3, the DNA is TGTGCCAGCAGCCCAGGGTGGACGAACACCGGGGAGCTGTTTTTT.

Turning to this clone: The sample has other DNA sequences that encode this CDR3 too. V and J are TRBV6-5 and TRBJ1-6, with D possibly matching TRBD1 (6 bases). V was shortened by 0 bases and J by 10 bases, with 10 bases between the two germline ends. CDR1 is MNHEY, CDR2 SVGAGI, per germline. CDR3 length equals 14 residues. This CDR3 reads CASSYSRGDSPLHF. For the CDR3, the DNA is TGTGCCAGCAGTTACTCGAGGGGGGACTCACCCCTCCACTTT.

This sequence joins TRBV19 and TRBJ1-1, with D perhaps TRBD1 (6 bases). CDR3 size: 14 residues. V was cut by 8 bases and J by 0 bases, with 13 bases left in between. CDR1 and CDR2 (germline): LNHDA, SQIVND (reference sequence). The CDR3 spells CASSTGTLNTEAFF. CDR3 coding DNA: TGTGCCAGTTCCACCGGGACATTGAACACTGAAGCTTTCTTT.

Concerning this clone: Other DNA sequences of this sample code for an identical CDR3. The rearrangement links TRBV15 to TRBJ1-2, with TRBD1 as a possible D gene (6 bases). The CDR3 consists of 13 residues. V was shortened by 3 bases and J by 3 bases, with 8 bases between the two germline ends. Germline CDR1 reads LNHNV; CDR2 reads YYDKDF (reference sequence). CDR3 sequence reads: CATSRDSYYGYTF. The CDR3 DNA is TGTGCCACCAGCAGGGACAGTTACTATGGCTACACCTTC.

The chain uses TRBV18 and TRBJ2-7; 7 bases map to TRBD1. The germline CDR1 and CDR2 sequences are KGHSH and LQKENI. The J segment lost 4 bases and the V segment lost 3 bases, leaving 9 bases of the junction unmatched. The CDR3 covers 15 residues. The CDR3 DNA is TGTGCCAGCTCACCGGGCGGGCAGGGGGAATACGAGCAGTACTTC. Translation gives CASSPGGQGEYEQYF.

In DNA, the CDR3 is TGTGCCACCAGCTCGGGGCCCGGGGAGCTGTTTTTT. Translating gives CATSSGPGELFF. V gene TRBV15 combines with J gene TRBJ2-2; D tentatively reads TRBD1 or TRBD2 (5 bases each). CDR3 length: 12 amino acids. Germline CDR1 LNHNV, CDR2 YYDKDF (reference sequence). V lost 5 bases and J lost 6, with 7 bases in between.

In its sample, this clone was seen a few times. The CDR3, as DNA: TGCGCCAGCAGCTTGGGAGGGGCCCAGGGCAAAGATACGCAGTATTTT. It translates to CASSLGGAQGKDTQYF. The chain couples TRBV5-1 to TRBJ2-3; possibly TRBD1 or TRBD2 for D (5 bases each). V lost 0 bases to trimming and J lost 5 bases, with 16 bases between them. Germline V gene lookup returns CDR1 SGHRS and CDR2 YFSETQ. CDR3 length: 16 amino acids. The full variable domain, its missing parts supplied by reference TRBV5-1 and TRBJ2-3, is KAGVTQTPRYLIKTRGQQVTLSCSPISGHRSVSWYQQTPGQGLQFLFEYFSETQRNKGNFPGRFSGRQFSNSRSEMNVSTLELGDSALYLCASSLGGAQGKDTQYFGPGTRLTVL.

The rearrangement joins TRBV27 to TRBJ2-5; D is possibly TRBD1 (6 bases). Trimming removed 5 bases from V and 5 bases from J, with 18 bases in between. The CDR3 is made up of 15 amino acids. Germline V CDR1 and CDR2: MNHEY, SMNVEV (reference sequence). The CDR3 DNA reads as TGTGCCAGCAGTACGCGGACAGATCCTCGGGAGACCCAGTACTTC. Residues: CASSTRTDPRETQYF.

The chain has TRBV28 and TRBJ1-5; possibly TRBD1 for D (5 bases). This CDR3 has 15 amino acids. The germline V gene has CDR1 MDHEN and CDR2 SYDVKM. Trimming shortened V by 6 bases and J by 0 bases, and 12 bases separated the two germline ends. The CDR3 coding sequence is TGTGCCAGCAGCGAGCCAGGGATTAGCAATCAGCCCCAGCATTTT. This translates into CASSEPGISNQPQHF.

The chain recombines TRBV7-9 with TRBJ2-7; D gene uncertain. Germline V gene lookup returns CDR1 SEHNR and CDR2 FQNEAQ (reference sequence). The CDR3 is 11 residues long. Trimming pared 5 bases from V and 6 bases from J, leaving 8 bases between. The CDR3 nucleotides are TGTGCCAGCAGCCCCCAATCCGAGCAGTACTTC. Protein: CASSPQSEQYF.

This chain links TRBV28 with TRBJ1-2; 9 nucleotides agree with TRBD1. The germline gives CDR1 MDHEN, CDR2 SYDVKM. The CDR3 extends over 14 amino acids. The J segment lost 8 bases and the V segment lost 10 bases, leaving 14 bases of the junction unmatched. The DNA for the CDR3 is TGTGCCATCCACGGGACAGGGTTCTTTTACGGCTACACCTTC. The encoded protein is CAIHGTGFFYGYTF.

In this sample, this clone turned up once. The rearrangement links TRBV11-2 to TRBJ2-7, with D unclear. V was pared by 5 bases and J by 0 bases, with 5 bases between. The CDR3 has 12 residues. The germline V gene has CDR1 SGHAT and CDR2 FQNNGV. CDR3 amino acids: CASSPTSYEQYF. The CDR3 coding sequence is TGTGCCAGCAGCCCAACCTCCTACGAGCAGTACTTC.

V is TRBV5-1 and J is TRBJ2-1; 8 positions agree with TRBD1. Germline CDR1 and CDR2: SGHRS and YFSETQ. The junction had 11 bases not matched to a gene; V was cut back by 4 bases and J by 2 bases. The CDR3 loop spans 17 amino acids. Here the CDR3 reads CASSPLLTGQAYNEQFF. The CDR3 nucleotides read TGCGCCAGCAGCCCTCTACTGACGGGACAGGCCTACAATGAGCAGTTCTTC.

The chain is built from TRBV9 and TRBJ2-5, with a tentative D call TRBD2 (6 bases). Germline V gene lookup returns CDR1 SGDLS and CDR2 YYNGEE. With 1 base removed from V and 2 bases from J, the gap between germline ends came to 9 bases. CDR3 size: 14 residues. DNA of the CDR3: TGTGCCAGCAGCGTAATGGGGGGACAAGAGACCCAGTACTTC. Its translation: CASSVMGGQETQYF.

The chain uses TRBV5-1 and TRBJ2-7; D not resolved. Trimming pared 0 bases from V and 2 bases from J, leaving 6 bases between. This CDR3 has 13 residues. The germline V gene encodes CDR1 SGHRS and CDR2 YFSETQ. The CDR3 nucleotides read TGCGCCAGCAGCTTGGGGACCACCTACGAGCAGTACTTC. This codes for CASSLGTTYEQYF. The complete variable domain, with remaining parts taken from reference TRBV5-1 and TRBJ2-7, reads KAGVTQTPRYLIKTRGQQVTLSCSPISGHRSVSWYQQTPGQGLQFLFEYFSETQRNKGNFPGRFSGRQFSNSRSEMNVSTLELGDSALYLCASSLGTTYEQYFGPGTRLTVT.

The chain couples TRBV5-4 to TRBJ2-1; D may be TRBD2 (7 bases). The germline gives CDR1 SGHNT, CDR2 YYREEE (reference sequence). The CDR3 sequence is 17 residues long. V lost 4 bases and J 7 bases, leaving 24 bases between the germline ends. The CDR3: CASSGGGRGFGRNEQFF. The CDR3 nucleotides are TGTGCCAGCAGCGGAGGTGGCAGGGGATTCGGGAGGAATGAGCAGTTCTTC.

The CDR3 here is CASSLNRDGNQPQHF. CDR3 nucleotide sequence: TGTGCCAGCAGTTTAAATCGGGACGGCAATCAGCCCCAGCATTTT. The chain links TRBV27 to TRBJ1-5, with a tentative D call TRBD1 (5 bases). V dropped 2 bases and J dropped 2 bases, with 10 bases sitting between them. Per the germline V gene, CDR1 is MNHEY and CDR2 is SMNVEV (reference sequence). CDR3 length: 15 amino acids.

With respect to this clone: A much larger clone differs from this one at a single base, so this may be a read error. The CDR3 sequence is CASNLAPANSYEQYF. The CDR3 DNA reads TGTGCCAGCAACTTAGCGCCGGCTAACTCCTACGAGCAGTACTTC. The chain recombines TRBV7-8 with TRBJ2-7; D is possibly TRBD2 (5 bases). Per germline, CDR1 SGHVS and CDR2 FQNEAQ. The CDR3 has 15 residues.

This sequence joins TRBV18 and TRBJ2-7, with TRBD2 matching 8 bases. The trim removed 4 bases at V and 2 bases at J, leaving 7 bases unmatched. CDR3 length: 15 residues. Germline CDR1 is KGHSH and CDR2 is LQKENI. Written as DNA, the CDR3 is TGTGCCAGCTCACGGGGGGGTAGCGGGGCCTACGAGCAGTACTTC. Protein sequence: CASSRGGSGAYEQYF.

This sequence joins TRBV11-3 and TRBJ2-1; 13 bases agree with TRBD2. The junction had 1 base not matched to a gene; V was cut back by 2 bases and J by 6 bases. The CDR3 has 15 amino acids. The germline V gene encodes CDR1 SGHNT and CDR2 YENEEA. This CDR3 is CASSLTSGRGNEQFF. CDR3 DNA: TGTGCCAGCAGCTTAACTAGCGGGAGGGGCAATGAGCAGTTCTTC.

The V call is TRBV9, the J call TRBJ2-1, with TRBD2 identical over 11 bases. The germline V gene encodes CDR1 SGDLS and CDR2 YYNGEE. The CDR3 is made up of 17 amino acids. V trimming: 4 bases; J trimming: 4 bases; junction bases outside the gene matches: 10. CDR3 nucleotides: TGTGCCAGCAGCCCTCGTACGACTAGCGGGGAATACAATGAGCAGTTCTTC. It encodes CASSPRTTSGEYNEQFF.